The 14 T cell receptor beta chains below all came from one sample that was sequenced in a study. Each CDR3 protein is one row after TCRdb ran MiXCR on the RT-PCR reads. Here the sample spans about 700,000 distinct CDR3 sequences, around 14% being singletons. The sample was memory CD4+ T cells from blood. These TCRs come from a female donor in good health, serving as a healthy control.

In this sample, this clonotype turned up a few times. V gene TRBV7-2 combines with J gene TRBJ1-2; 9 bases are a match to TRBD1. The germline V gene has CDR1 SGHTA and CDR2 FQGNSA. Trimming took 6 bases from V and 5 from J; bases not matched to a gene: 10. The CDR3 totals 15 residues. The CDR3 bases are TGTGCCAGCAGTCGGGACAGGGCCCCCCTTTATGGCTACACCTTC. This codes for CASSRDRAPLYGYTF.

This clonotype was seen more than once but under ten times. CDR3 DNA: TGCGCCAGCAAATGGACTCCCGAAAATGAGCAGTTCTTC. This sequence encodes CASKWTPENEQFF. This chain connects TRBV5-1 to TRBJ2-1, with D perhaps TRBD2 (5 bases). Germline CDR1 and CDR2: SGHRS and YFSETQ. The CDR3 consists of 13 residues. V was clipped by 6 bases and J by 7 bases, with 14 bases between them.

This rearrangement joins TRBV20-1 to TRBJ2-1; D remains ambiguous. This CDR3 is built from 12 residues. The germline V gene encodes CDR1 DFQATT and CDR2 SNEGSKA (reference sequence). V lost 3 bases to trimming and J lost 2 bases, with 5 bases between them. The CDR3 DNA sequence: TGCAGTGCTAGTTTTACCTACAATGAGCAGTTCTTC. This gives the protein CSASFTYNEQFF.

This clonotype was detected ten times or more. This chain uses TRBV20-1 with TRBJ2-7; the D is unclear. Trimming cost V 5 bases and J 3 bases, with 8 bases left between them. Germline lookup yields CDR1 DFQATT and CDR2 SNEGSKA (reference sequence). This CDR3 is 11 amino acids long. CDR3 sequence reads: CSAHLNYEQYF. The CDR3 DNA is TGCAGTGCTCATCTAAACTACGAGCAGTACTTC.

The J gene is TRBJ1-5, the V gene TRBV7-9, with D uncertain. Germline CDR1 is SEHNR and CDR2 is FQNEAQ (reference sequence). The V and J ends lost 5 bases and 0 bases respectively, with 8 bases between them. This CDR3 contains 14 residues. The CDR3 DNA sequence: TGTGCCAGCAGCACAGAACGTAGCAATCAGCCCCAGCATTTT. It is translated as CASSTERSNQPQHF.

This clonotype was observed at least ten times. V usage is TRBV5-1 and J usage is TRBJ2-7; either TRBD1 or TRBD2 may fit D (7 bases each). CDR3 length: 15 amino acids. Trimming removed 1 base from V and 3 bases from J, with 14 bases in between. From germline, CDR1 is SGHRS and CDR2 YFSETQ. In DNA, the CDR3 is TGCGCCAGCAGCTTGAGCGGGGACAGATACTACGAGCAGTACTTC. Its translation is CASSLSGDRYYEQYF.

V gene TRBV7-8 combines with J gene TRBJ1-2, with D tentatively TRBD1 (6 bases). V was trimmed by 5 bases and J by 0 bases, leaving 10 bases between them. Germline CDR1 and CDR2: SGHVS and FQNEAQ. The CDR3 totals 14 residues. Here the CDR3 DNA reads TGTGCCAGCAGCATGGGACAAGCTAACTATGGCTACACCTTC. The encoded protein is CASSMGQANYGYTF.

This clonotype was counted between two and nine times. The V call is TRBV3-1, the J call TRBJ2-1; TRBD2 matches at 15 bases. The CDR3 length is 17 residues. In germline, CDR1 is LGHDT, CDR2 YNNKEL (reference sequence). V was clipped by 6 bases and J by 7 bases; unmatched bases: 10. The CDR3 nucleotides read TGTGCCAGCAGTCCCTCACGGGGGACTAGCGGGGGGAATGAGCAGTTCTTC. Protein product: CASSPSRGTSGGNEQFF.

This clonotype occurred many times. The chain recombines TRBV6-2 or TRBV6-3 with TRBJ2-1, with TRBD2 as a possible D gene (5 bases). V was clipped by 5 bases and J by 0 bases, with 11 bases between them. Germline CDR1 MNHEY, CDR2 SVGEGT. The length of the CDR3 is 15 residues. The CDR3 sequence: CASSPLLASYNEQFF. The CDR3 DNA sequence: TGTGCCAGCAGTCCACTTCTAGCCTCCTACAATGAGCAGTTCTTC.

This clonotype was recorded many times. This chain joins TRBV5-1 and TRBJ2-7, with 10 bases lining up with TRBD1. Trimming removed 6 bases from V and 5 bases from J; junction bases left unmatched: 11. The CDR3 is 15 amino acids. CDR1 is SGHRS and CDR2 is YFSETQ in the germline V gene. The chain's CDR3 is CASTKGSGTGDEQYF. The DNA for the CDR3 is TGCGCCAGCACCAAGGGGTCGGGGACAGGGGACGAGCAGTACTTC.

The rearrangement joins TRBV11-2 to TRBJ2-7; TRBD2 might be the D (6 bases). This CDR3 region has 15 residues. Germline V gives CDR1 SGHAT, CDR2 FQNNGV. The V gene lost 5 bases and the J gene lost 0 bases, with 14 bases spanning the gap. CDR3 coding DNA: TGTGCCAGCAGCCCGGCCCCGACTAGCTCCTACGAGCAGTACTTC. Protein product: CASSPAPTSSYEQYF.

This clonotype was seen many times. This chain uses TRBV20-1 with TRBJ1-2; the match to TRBD1 covers 8 bases. CDR1 and CDR2 from the germline V gene are DFQATT and SNEGSKA (reference sequence). The V gene end was trimmed by 0 bases and the J gene end by 5 bases; junction bases not matched to a gene: 8. This CDR3 is built from 15 residues. This CDR3 is CSARDGTGVSYGYTF. CDR3 DNA sequence: TGCAGTGCTAGAGACGGGACAGGAGTGAGTTATGGCTACACCTTC.

This clonotype appeared a few times. This CDR3 is CSARPDRDDTEAFF. The CDR3 DNA reads TGCAGTGCTAGACCGGACAGGGACGACACTGAAGCTTTCTTT. The J gene is TRBJ1-1, the V gene TRBV20-1; 8 bases line up with TRBD1. The J segment lost 3 bases and the V segment lost 2 bases, leaving 5 bases of the junction unmatched. CDR1 is DFQATT and CDR2 is SNEGSKA in the germline V gene (reference sequence). CDR3 size: 14 residues.

This clonotype was seen ten or more times. The rearrangement uses TRBV29-1 and TRBJ1-4; D may be TRBD1 (5 bases). Per the germline V gene, CDR1 is SQVTM and CDR2 is ANQGSEA. V lost 6 bases to trimming and J lost 6 bases, with 14 bases between them. The CDR3 loop spans 13 amino acids. CDR3 protein: CSVRDPGDEKLFF. The CDR3 DNA sequence: TGCAGCGTCCGGGACCCAGGAGATGAAAAACTGTTTTTT.